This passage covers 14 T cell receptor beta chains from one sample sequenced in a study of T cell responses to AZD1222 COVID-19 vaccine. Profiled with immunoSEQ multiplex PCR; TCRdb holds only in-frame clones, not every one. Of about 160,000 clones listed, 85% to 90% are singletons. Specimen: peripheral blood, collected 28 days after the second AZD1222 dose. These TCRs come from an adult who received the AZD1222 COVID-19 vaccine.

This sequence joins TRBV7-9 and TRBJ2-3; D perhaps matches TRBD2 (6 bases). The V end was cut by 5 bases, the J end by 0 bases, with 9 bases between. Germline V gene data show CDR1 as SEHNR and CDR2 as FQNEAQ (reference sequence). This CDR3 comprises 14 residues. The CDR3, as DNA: TGTGCCAGCAGCGGACTAACTAGCACAGATACGCAGTATTTT. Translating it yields CASSGLTSTDTQYF.

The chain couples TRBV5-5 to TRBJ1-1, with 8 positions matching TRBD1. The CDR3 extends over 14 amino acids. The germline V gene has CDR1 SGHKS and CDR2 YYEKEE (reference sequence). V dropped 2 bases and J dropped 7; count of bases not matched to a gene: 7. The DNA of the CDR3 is TGTGCCAGCAGCTTACAGGGGGGAGTAGATGAAGCTTTCTTT. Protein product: CASSLQGGVDEAFF.

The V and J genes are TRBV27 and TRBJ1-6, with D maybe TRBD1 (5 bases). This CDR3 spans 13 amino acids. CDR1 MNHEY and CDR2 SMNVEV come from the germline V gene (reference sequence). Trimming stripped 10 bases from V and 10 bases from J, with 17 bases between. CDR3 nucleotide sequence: TGTGCCACCACGACAGCGCTACGGTCACCCCTCCACTTT. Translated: CATTTALRSPLHF.

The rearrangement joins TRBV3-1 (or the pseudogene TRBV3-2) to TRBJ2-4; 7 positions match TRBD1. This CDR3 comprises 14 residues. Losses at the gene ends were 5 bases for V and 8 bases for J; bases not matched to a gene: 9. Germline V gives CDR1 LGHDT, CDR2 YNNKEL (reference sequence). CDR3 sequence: CASSEQGFVDIQYF. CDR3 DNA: TGTGCCAGCAGCGAACAGGGGTTTGTAGACATTCAGTACTTC.

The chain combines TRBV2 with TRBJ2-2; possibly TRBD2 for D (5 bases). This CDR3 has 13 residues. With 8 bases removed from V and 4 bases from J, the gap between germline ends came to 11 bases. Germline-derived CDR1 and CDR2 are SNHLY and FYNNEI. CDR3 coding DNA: TGTGCCAGCGAGGGAAGGGTCACCGGGGAGCTGTTTTTT. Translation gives CASEGRVTGELFF.

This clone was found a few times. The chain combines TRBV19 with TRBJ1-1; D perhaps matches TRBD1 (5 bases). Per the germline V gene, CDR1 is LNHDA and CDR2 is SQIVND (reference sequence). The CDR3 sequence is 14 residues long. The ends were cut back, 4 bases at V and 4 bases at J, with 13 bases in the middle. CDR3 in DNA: TGTGCCAGTAGTACCGGGACTCGAGGCACTGAAGCTTTCTTT. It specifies CASSTGTRGTEAFF.

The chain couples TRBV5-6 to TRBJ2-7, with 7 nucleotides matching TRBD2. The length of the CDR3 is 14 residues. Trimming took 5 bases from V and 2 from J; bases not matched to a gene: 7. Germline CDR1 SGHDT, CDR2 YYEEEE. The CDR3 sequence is CASRSRGKAYEQYF. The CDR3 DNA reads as TGTGCCAGCAGGTCGCGGGGGAAGGCCTACGAGCAGTACTTC.

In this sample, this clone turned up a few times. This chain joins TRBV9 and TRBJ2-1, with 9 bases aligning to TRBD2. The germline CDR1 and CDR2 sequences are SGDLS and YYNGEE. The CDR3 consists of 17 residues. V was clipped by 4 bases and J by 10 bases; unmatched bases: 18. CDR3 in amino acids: CASSSPRGGAQGREQFF. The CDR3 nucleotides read TGTGCCAGCAGCTCACCTCGCGGGGGGGCCCAGGGGCGGGAGCAGTTCTTC.

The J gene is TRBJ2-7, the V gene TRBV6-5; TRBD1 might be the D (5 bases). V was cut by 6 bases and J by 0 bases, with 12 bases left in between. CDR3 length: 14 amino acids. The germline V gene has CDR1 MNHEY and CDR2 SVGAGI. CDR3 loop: CASRKGFSSYEQYF. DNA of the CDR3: TGTGCCAGCAGAAAGGGGTTTAGCTCCTACGAGCAGTACTTC.

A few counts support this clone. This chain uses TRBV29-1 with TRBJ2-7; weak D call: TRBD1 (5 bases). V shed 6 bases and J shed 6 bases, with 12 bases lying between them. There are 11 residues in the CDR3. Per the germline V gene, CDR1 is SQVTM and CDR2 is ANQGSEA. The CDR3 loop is CSVVTDSEQYF. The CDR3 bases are TGCAGCGTAGTGACAGATTCCGAGCAGTACTTC.

CDR3 in DNA: TGTGCCAGCTCCCGAAACCCAACAGGGGGCCTAGGTTCACCCCTCCACTTT. Its translation is CASSRNPTGGLGSPLHF. V is TRBV18 and J is TRBJ1-6, with 9 bases matching TRBD1. Losses at the gene ends were 6 bases for V and 9 bases for J; bases not matched to a gene: 15. The CDR3 is 17 residues long. Germline values: CDR1 KGHSH, CDR2 LQKENI.

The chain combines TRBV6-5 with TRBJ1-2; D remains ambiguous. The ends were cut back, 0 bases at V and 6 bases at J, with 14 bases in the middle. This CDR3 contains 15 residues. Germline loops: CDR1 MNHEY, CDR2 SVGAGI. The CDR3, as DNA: TGTGCCAGCAGTTACTCCAATACAAATATTGATGGCTACACCTTC. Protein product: CASSYSNTNIDGYTF.

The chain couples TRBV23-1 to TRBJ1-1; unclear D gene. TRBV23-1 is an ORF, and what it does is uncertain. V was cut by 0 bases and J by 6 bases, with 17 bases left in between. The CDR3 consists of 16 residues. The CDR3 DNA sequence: TGCGCCAGCAGTCAATCTGAGAACTCTCCTAAGGCTGAAGCTTTCTTT. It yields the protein CASSQSENSPKAEAFF.

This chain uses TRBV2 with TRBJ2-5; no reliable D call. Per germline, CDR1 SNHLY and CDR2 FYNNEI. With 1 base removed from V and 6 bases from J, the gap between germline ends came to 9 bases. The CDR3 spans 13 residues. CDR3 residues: CASSEVGFQTQYF. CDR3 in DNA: TGTGCCAGCAGTGAAGTCGGTTTTCAGACCCAGTACTTC.